Listed below are T cell receptor beta chains from one sample, sequenced in a study of shared clonotypes between healthy human individuals. Clones were sequenced by immunoSEQ multiplex PCR, and TCRdb holds only the in-frame ones, with some missing. The table shows millions of clones, with 85% to 95% occurring only once. Sequencing was performed on naive CD4+ T cells sorted from blood. All receptors come from a man younger than 30 in good health. The CDR3 runs from the conserved cysteine through the conserved F or W. The D gene is left open where the match is weak. The size of a clone is reported for some rows only, either as once, few or many, or as a class for expanded clones.

>TRBJ1-3|TRBV18|.|.
CASSPPGPWALSGNTIYF
TGTGCCAGCTCACCACCGGGACCATGGGCACTCTCTGGAAACACCATATATTTT
>TRBJ2-7|TRBV5-1|.|once
CASSPQGAGGSYEQYF
TGCGCCAGCAGCCCCCAGGGGGCGGGAGGTTCCTACGAGCAGTACTTC
>TRBJ1-2|TRBV10-3|.|many
CAISEDRSYTF
TGTGCCATCAGTGAGGACAGGTCCTACACCTTC
>TRBJ2-1|TRBV9|TRBD2|once
CASSASGYDTRDEQFF
TGTGCCAGCAGCGCTAGCGGATATGATACCAGGGATGAGCAGTTCTTC
>TRBJ1-2|TRBV6-1|.|.
CASRPLGADYGYTF
TGTGCCAGCCGACCGCTGGGGGCGGACTATGGCTACACCTTC
>TRBJ1-6|TRBV2|.|.
CASIDALLRSNSPLHF
TGTGCCAGCATTGATGCCCTTCTCCGATCTAATTCACCCCTCCACTTT
>TRBJ2-2|TRBV5-4|TRBD2|.
CASSFQRGGPGELFF
TGTGCCAGCAGCTTTCAGCGGGGGGGCCCCGGGGAGCTGTTTTTT
>TRBJ1-4|TRBV6-1|.|.
CASTSANEKLFF
TGTGCCAGTACGAGCGCTAATGAAAAACTGTTTTTT
>TRBJ1-1|TRBV7-6|TRBD1|.
CASSLGAGGVNTEAFF
TGTGCCAGCAGCTTAGGGGCAGGGGGCGTAAACACTGAAGCTTTCTTT
>TRBJ2-2|TRBV5-6|TRBD1|.
CASSLGDRRNTGELFF
TGTGCCAGCAGCTTAGGGGACAGGAGGAACACCGGGGAGCTGTTTTTT
>TRBJ2-6|TRBV11-3|.|.
CASSLGAGSNVLTF
TGTGCCAGCAGCTTAGGGGCAGGATCCAACGTCCTGACTTTC
>TRBJ1-1|TRBV5-1|TRBD1|.
CASSPGTGNTEAFF
TGCGCCAGCAGCCCTGGGACAGGGAACACTGAAGCTTTCTTT
>TRBJ2-7|TRBV5-1|TRBD2|.
CASSSLAGYEQYF
TGCGCCAGCAGTTCCCTAGCGGGGTACGAGCAGTACTTC
>TRBJ2-1|TRBV10-3|TRBD1|.
CAISENRGNEQFF
TGTGCCATCAGTGAGAACAGGGGCAATGAGCAGTTCTTC
>TRBJ2-7|TRBV5-1|TRBD2|.
CASSQGLAEYEQYF
TGCGCCAGCAGCCAAGGACTAGCCGAATACGAGCAGTACTTC
>TRBJ2-7|TRBV11-2|.|.
CASSWGVTGYEQYF
TGTGCCAGCAGCTGGGGGGTTACGGGCTACGAGCAGTACTTC
>TRBJ2-7|TRBV2|.|.
CASRIGGSHEQYF
TGTGCCAGCAGGATCGGCGGTTCACACGAGCAGTACTTC
>TRBJ1-6|TRBV5-4|TRBD1|.
CASSDRQGRLLNSPLHF
TGTGCCAGCAGCGACAGACAGGGCAGGTTACTGAATTCACCCCTCCACTTT
>TRBJ2-7|TRBV7-2|TRBD2|.
CASSWGLGDYEQYF
TGTGCCAGCAGCTGGGGACTAGGGGACTACGAGCAGTACTTC
>TRBJ2-5|TRBV6-1|TRBD2|.
CASSEPGTSGQETQYF
TGTGCCAGCAGTGAACCCGGGACTAGCGGACAAGAGACCCAGTACTTC
>TRBJ2-2|TRBV5-1|TRBD1|.
CASSFTRGQGGELFF
TGCGCCAGCAGCTTTACAAGGGGGCAAGGCGGGGAGCTGTTTTTT
>TRBJ2-5|TRBV7-2|.|once
CASSSFGGTETQYF
TGTGCCAGCAGCTCCTTTGGGGGAACAGAGACCCAGTACTTC
>TRBJ1-6|TRBV5-1|.|.
CASSPGQDVSPLHF
TGCGCCAGCAGCCCGGGGCAGGACGTTTCACCCCTCCACTTT
>TRBJ1-2|TRBV7-9|.|.
CASSALTGTPNYGYTF
TGTGCCAGCAGCGCGCTTACCGGGACGCCAAACTATGGCTACACCTTC
>TRBJ2-1|TRBV30|.|once
CAWSVVVREQFF
TGTGCCTGGAGTGTAGTGGTTCGTGAGCAGTTCTTC
>TRBJ2-5|TRBV18|.|.
CASSPGLQETQYF
TGTGCCAGCTCACCAGGCCTGCAAGAGACCCAGTACTTC
>TRBJ2-3|TRBV6-5|TRBD2|.
CASSYTSGREADTQYF
TGTGCCAGCAGTTACACCAGCGGGAGGGAGGCAGATACGCAGTATTTT
>TRBJ1-5|TRBV11-3|TRBD1|.
CASSPGQGVDVGNQPQHF
TGTGCCAGCAGCCCTGGACAGGGGGTTGATGTAGGGAATCAGCCCCAGCATTTT
>TRBJ2-3|TRBV15|.|.
CATSRVTGVTDTQYF
TGTGCCACCAGCAGAGTTACTGGGGTCACAGATACGCAGTATTTT
>TRBJ2-2|TRBV4-1|.|.
CASSHRTWNTGELFF
TGCGCCAGCAGCCACAGGACGTGGAACACCGGGGAGCTGTTTTTT
>TRBJ2-3|TRBV28|.|.
CASSPSSGFRDTQYF
TGTGCCAGCAGTCCGTCATCAGGGTTTCGGGATACGCAGTATTTT
>TRBJ1-2|TRBV6-6|.|.
CASTPGGFDGYTF
TGTGCCAGCACCCCCGGGGGCTTTGATGGCTACACCTTC
>TRBJ1-3|TRBV5-4|.|.
CASSPDTYGNTIYF
TGTGCCAGCAGCCCGGACACTTACGGAAACACCATATATTTT
>TRBJ2-7|TRBV2|TRBD2|.
CASRKIAGGPIEQYF
TGTGCCAGCAGGAAAATAGCGGGAGGGCCGATCGAGCAGTACTTC
>TRBJ2-2|TRBV28|.|.
CATPGSANTGELFF
TGTGCTACCCCCGGCAGTGCGAACACCGGGGAGCTGTTTTTT
>TRBJ2-3|TRBV7-2|.|.
CASSLASSSDTQYF
TGTGCCAGCAGCTTAGCTAGCTCCTCAGATACGCAGTATTTT
>TRBJ2-7|TRBV7-8|.|.
CASSSMAGPSSYEQYF
TGTGCCAGCAGCTCAATGGCGGGTCCGAGCTCCTACGAGCAGTACTTC
>TRBJ1-6|TRBV11-2|TRBD1|.
CASSPTLTGANSPLHF
TGTGCCAGCAGCCCCACTTTGACAGGGGCTAATTCACCCCTCCACTTT
>TRBJ1-2|TRBV7-9|.|.
CASSLADGGLGYTF
TGTGCCAGCAGCTTAGCCGATGGGGGCCTTGGCTACACCTTC
>TRBJ1-6|TRBV5-5|.|.
CASSLAEGGKINNSPLHF
TGTGCCAGCAGCTTGGCCGAGGGAGGGAAGATCAATAATTCACCCCTCCACTTT
>TRBJ2-4|TRBV5-4|.|.
CASSLWAGKAKNIQYF
TGTGCCAGCAGCCTCTGGGCAGGGAAAGCCAAAAACATTCAGTACTTC
>TRBJ1-2|TRBV6-1|.|.
CASSEDDGMGNYGYTF
TGTGCCAGCAGTGAAGATGATGGTATGGGTAACTATGGCTACACCTTC
>TRBJ1-2|TRBV4-1|TRBD1|.
CASSQGDYGTAHNYGYTF
TGCGCCAGCAGCCAGGGAGATTACGGGACAGCCCACAATTATGGCTACACCTTC
>TRBJ2-7|TRBV5-8|TRBD1|.
CATERKLRDRVVDEQYF
TGTGCCACTGAACGAAAGCTCCGGGACAGGGTCGTTGACGAGCAGTACTTC
>TRBJ2-7|TRBV5-6|.|.
CASSLLGSYEQYF
TGTGCCAGCAGCTTGTTGGGTTCCTACGAGCAGTACTTC
>TRBJ1-4|TRBV5-1|.|.
CASSLEGASEKLFF
TGCGCCAGCAGCTTGGAGGGTGCGAGTGAAAAACTGTTTTTT
>TRBJ2-2|TRBV5-4|.|.
CASSLELTGELFF
TGTGCCAGCAGCTTGGAGCTTACCGGGGAGCTGTTTTTT
>TRBJ2-7|TRBV7-9|.|.
CASSLAGTASYEQYF
TGTGCCAGCAGCTTAGCGGGCACGGCCTCCTACGAGCAGTACTTC
>TRBJ2-2|TRBV14|.|.
CASSGGVNTGELFF
TGTGCCAGCAGCGGAGGGGTCAACACCGGGGAGCTGTTTTTT
>TRBJ1-1|TRBV6-5|TRBD1|.
CASSYFGDRGTEAFF
TGTGCCAGCAGTTACTTTGGGGACAGGGGAACTGAAGCTTTCTTT
>TRBJ1-6|TRBV19|.|.
CASSIGGRTNSPLHF
TGTGCCAGTAGTATCGGGGGACGAACAAATTCACCCCTCCACTTT
>TRBJ2-1|TRBV5-1|.|.
CASSLNMNRNNEQFF
TGCGCCAGCAGCCTAAATATGAACAGAAACAATGAGCAGTTCTTC
>TRBJ1-2|TRBV5-4|.|once
CASLVQGSNYGYTF
TGTGCCAGCTTAGTACAGGGATCTAACTATGGCTACACCTTC
>TRBJ1-1|TRBV11-2|TRBD1|.
CASSLKGAVTEAFF
TGTGCCAGCAGCTTAAAGGGGGCGGTCACTGAAGCTTTCTTT